The source of this TCR beta chain is a study of cytomegalovirus exposure and HLA in healthy donors (TCRdb year 2017). Regarding the study in general: According to a later analysis, the roughly 120 validation repertoires were produced on the same platform as the 700 or so repertoires of the first cohort. The aim of the study was to test whether cataloging public T cell receptors could identify signatures of past pathogen exposure. A separate validation cohort of about 110 different subjects was used in addition to the roughly 700-subject first cohort. High-throughput TCR immunosequencing, statistical association of individual TCRs with disease status, and machine learning were combined to predict cytomegalovirus infection status. The investigation overall reported the following: In a later analysis, TCRs clustered in the first cohort were found to also tend to co-occur in the 100 to 150 validation repertoires, with 94% of cluster scores above 0. Most TCR sequences were observed very rarely across donors, whereas some public TCRs were present in many individuals. Cytomegalovirus status was reported to be diagnosed by the classifier with high specificity and sensitivity in both the original and validation cohorts. The study gave a list of roughly 150 TCR beta chains associated with cytomegalovirus. In vitro tests confirmed that a few of the cytomegalovirus-associated TCR beta chains recognize cytomegalovirus antigens. All 120 or so repertoires were used to score co-occurrence in the validation cohort in a later analysis, because that analysis had no HLA typing for the cohort. It was suggested by the authors that the approach could potentially be generalized to other disease states and immunological phenotypes.

The CDR3 contains 15 residues, cysteine and phenylalanine counted. Left in the record is the CDR3 DNA by itself, 45 bases read in frame from the first base. Trimming accounts for 4 bases at V and 2 bases at J, while the number of junction bases matched to no gene is 8. From the germline V gene, CDR1 is SGHDN and CDR2 is FVKESK. Receptor libraries were prepared by the immunoSEQ multiplex PCR assay. In the original analysis: A statistical classification framework was built for diagnosing cytomegalovirus status from the catalog of TCR beta chain sequences. Not all clones reach the TCRdb copy of this immuneACCESS table, which keeps in-frame sequences only. Checked studies attribute under half of the gap to unresolved V genes and leave the rest unexplained. D and trimming were read from the DNA, whereas the V and J calls and clone size are those reported in that table. The sample records tens of thousands of clones, over 90% of which are singletons. Of the sample, around 2% falls within the top ten clones.

Comment on this clone: Its antigen remains unidentified. The record has no base qualities; no much larger clone is one base away.

The donors belonged to the validation cohort of about 120 subjects, which was separate from the approximately 700-subject first cohort. The sequenced sample was PBMCs. The rearranged segments are TRBV14 and TRBJ2-7, with TRBD1 identical over 7 junction bases. The sequence was collected from a man between 18 and 35 years old in good health and CMV-seronegative. The DNA sequence is TGTGCCAGCAGCCCTCCATCCGGGACAGCCTACGAGCAGTACTTC. It translates to CASSPPSGTAYEQYF.